The 19 T cell receptor beta chains below all came from one sample that was sequenced in a study of blood T cell repertoires in COVID-19. The method was immunoSEQ multiplex PCR; TCRdb's version includes in-frame clones alone and lacks a portion of them. The data contain under 350,000 clones, 90% of them singletons. Material: peripheral blood. The receptors were gathered from a woman aged 25 to 39 with COVID-19, enrolled during active disease.

The CDR3: CAIGTISGGLANTGELFF. The CDR3 DNA reads TGTGCCATCGGGACTATTTCGGGAGGCCTCGCGAACACCGGGGAGCTGTTTTTT. The J gene is TRBJ2-2, the V gene TRBV10-3, with 7 bases lining up with TRBD2. CDR1 is ENHRY and CDR2 is SYGVKD in the germline V gene. The J segment lost 0 bases and the V segment lost 8 bases, leaving 15 bases of the junction unmatched. The CDR3 consists of 18 residues.

This clone has only one observation. V usage is TRBV13 and J usage is TRBJ1-6; 7 bases fit TRBD1. The CDR3 spans 13 residues. Germline loops: CDR1 PRHDT, CDR2 FYEKMQ (reference sequence). Losses at the gene ends were 0 bases for V and 11 bases for J; bases not matched to a gene: 1. The CDR3 DNA reads TGTGCCAGCAGCTTAGGCAGGGGGGCACCCCTCCACTTT. Protein sequence: CASSLGRGAPLHF.

The CDR3 DNA reads TGTGCCAGCTCAAAACAACTAGCGGCGGGGGAGACCCAGTACTTC. Translated: CASSKQLAAGETQYF. The V call is TRBV18, the J call TRBJ2-5; 8 bases fit TRBD2. V lost 5 bases to trimming and J lost 5 bases; unmatched junction nucleotides: 10. Germline V gene sequence: CDR1 KGHSH, CDR2 LQKENI. There are 15 residues in the CDR3.

CDR3 nucleotides: TGCGCCAGCAGTCGCGGACAGGCCGGGGAGGATAATGAAAAACTGTTTTTT. Translating it yields CASSRGQAGEDNEKLFF. V gene TRBV4-1 combines with J gene TRBJ1-4; TRBD1 aligns across 7 bases. CDR1 MGHRA and CDR2 YSYEKL come from the germline V gene. This CDR3 is 17 amino acids long. The trim removed 6 bases at V and 4 bases at J, leaving 14 bases unmatched.

Written as DNA, the CDR3 is TGTGCCAGTAGTGCCCTCGGAGATACGCAGTATTTT. Translating gives CASSALGDTQYF. The genes are TRBV19 and TRBJ2-3, with D hard to call. In germline, CDR1 is LNHDA, CDR2 SQIVND (reference sequence). The CDR3 spans 12 residues. The V end lost 5 bases, the J end lost 5 bases, and 8 bases lay between the germline ends.

Only a few counts were recorded for this clone. This chain joins TRBV24-1 and TRBJ1-1; D is unclear. Trimming took 6 bases from V and 8 from J, leaving 15 bases between them. Germline V CDR1 and CDR2: KGHDR, SFDVKD. The CDR3 is 13 residues long. This CDR3 is CATSRRFGAEAFF. CDR3 nucleotides: TGTGCCACCAGTCGCCGTTTCGGTGCCGAAGCTTTCTTT.

Notes on this clone: Other DNA sequences in this specimen translate into the identical CDR3. The rearrangement uses TRBV28 and TRBJ1-1, with TRBD1 matching over 7 bases. In germline, CDR1 is MDHEN, CDR2 SYDVKM. V dropped 5 bases and J dropped 1; count of bases not matched to a gene: 1. The CDR3 totals 13 residues. The CDR3 sequence is CASSRQGNTEAFF. The DNA of the CDR3 is TGTGCCAGCAGTCGACAGGGGAACACTGAAGCTTTCTTT.

The DNA for the CDR3 is TGTGCCAGCAGCTTGTCATGGACAGGCGCGGGGGAGACCCAGTACTTC. Its translation is CASSLSWTGAGETQYF. J is TRBJ2-5 and V is TRBV14; D may be TRBD1 (7 bases). V lost 5 bases to trimming and J lost 5 bases, with 21 bases between them. This CDR3 spans 16 amino acids. Germline assignment: CDR1 SGHDN and CDR2 FVKESK.

This clone was detected once. The chain is built from TRBV11-2 and TRBJ1-2, with D hard to call. V was clipped by 2 bases and J by 1 base, with 8 bases between them. The germline V gene has CDR1 SGHAT and CDR2 FQNNGV. This CDR3 spans 14 amino acids. CDR3 sequence reads: CASSLKYYNYGYTF. The CDR3 bases are TGTGCCAGCAGCTTAAAATATTATAACTATGGCTACACCTTC.

The chain combines TRBV6-5 with TRBJ1-2; 7 bases fit TRBD1. V was clipped by 10 bases and J by 4 bases; unmatched bases: 6. Per germline, CDR1 MNHEY and CDR2 SVGAGI. The CDR3 covers 12 residues. Written as DNA, the CDR3 is TGTGCCACCAGACAGGGCCTCTATGGCTACACCTTC. Protein product: CATRQGLYGYTF.

This clone was seen only once. This chain links TRBV7-9 with TRBJ1-1, with D tentatively TRBD1 (5 bases). The germline V gene has CDR1 SEHNR and CDR2 FQNEAQ (reference sequence). The V end lost 3 bases, the J end lost 0 bases, and 11 bases lay between the germline ends. The length of the CDR3 is 15 residues. The DNA for the CDR3 is TGTGCCAGCAGCTTCCCCCCGGGGGTGAACACTGAAGCTTTCTTT. It yields the protein CASSFPPGVNTEAFF.

This rearrangement joins TRBV5-1 to TRBJ1-1; possible D gene TRBD1, 6 bases. This CDR3 contains 15 residues. V lost 1 base and J 5 bases, leaving 15 bases between the germline ends. Germline V gives CDR1 SGHRS, CDR2 YFSETQ. Written as DNA, the CDR3 is TGCGCCAGCAGCTTGTCCGTTCAAAGGGGGACTGAAGCTTTCTTT. It translates to CASSLSVQRGTEAFF.

The V and J genes are TRBV10-3 and TRBJ1-1; D gene uncertain. Trimming took 0 bases from V and 0 from J, leaving 8 bases between them. Germline V lookup: CDR1 ENHRY, CDR2 SYGVKD. CDR3 length: 15 residues. DNA of the CDR3: TGTGCCATCAGTGAGTCGCTAATGATGAACACTGAAGCTTTCTTT. Its protein product is CAISESLMMNTEAFF.

This clone was observed at least ten times. CDR3 sequence: CASSPRTGTYQPQHF. DNA of the CDR3: TGTGCCAGTAGTCCCCGGACAGGGACGTATCAGCCCCAGCATTTT. The rearrangement links TRBV19 to TRBJ1-5, with TRBD1 matching over 8 bases. The CDR3 covers 15 residues. Trimming at V came to 5 bases and at J to 5 bases, leaving 8 bases not matched to a gene. Germline V CDR1 and CDR2: LNHDA, SQIVND (reference sequence).

A note on this clone: This CDR3 is also generated by other DNA sequences in the sample. This sequence joins TRBV18 and TRBJ1-2, with TRBD1 identical over 12 bases. CDR1 KGHSH and CDR2 LQKENI come from the germline V gene. Trimming took 4 bases from V and 3 from J; bases not matched to a gene: 3. The CDR3 is made up of 15 amino acids. CDR3 in amino acids: CASSLGTGGDYGYTF. The CDR3 DNA sequence: TGTGCCAGCTCACTCGGGACAGGGGGCGACTATGGCTACACCTTC.

The genes are TRBV10-3 and TRBJ2-5; TRBD1 agrees at 7 bases. V shed 0 bases, J shed 5 bases, and the junction held 0 bases outside the gene matches. The V gene's germline CDR1 is ENHRY and CDR2 SYGVKD. The CDR3 spans 13 residues. DNA of the CDR3: TGTGCCATCAGTGAGTCGACAGGGGAGACCCAGTACTTC. It specifies CAISESTGETQYF.

The chain recombines TRBV5-4 with TRBJ1-2, with a possible D match to TRBD1 (6 bases). This CDR3 is 15 amino acids long. Germline lookup yields CDR1 SGHNT and CDR2 YYREEE (reference sequence). The V end was cut by 2 bases, the J end by 0 bases, with 11 bases between. This chain's CDR3 is CASSFTGIPNYGYTF. The CDR3 DNA sequence: TGTGCCAGCAGCTTTACAGGGATCCCTAACTATGGCTACACCTTC.

This clone has a count of ten or more. The chain uses TRBV18 and TRBJ2-7, with D unclear. CDR3 size: 16 residues. Germline values: CDR1 KGHSH, CDR2 LQKENI. V lost 3 bases, J lost 0 bases, and 15 bases lay in between. As DNA, the CDR3 is TGTGCCAGCTCACCTCCCCCGTCAGGCTACTCCTACGAGCAGTACTTC. Its protein is CASSPPPSGYSYEQYF.

The chain employs TRBV5-4 and TRBJ1-2; 8 bases line up with TRBD1. The CDR3 covers 14 residues. With 0 bases clipped from V and 5 bases from J, the junction kept 3 bases outside the gene matches. CDR1 and CDR2 from the germline V gene are SGHNT and YYREEE (reference sequence). Here the CDR3 reads CASSLGTGQYGYTF. CDR3 nucleotide sequence: TGTGCCAGCAGCTTGGGGACAGGGCAGTATGGCTACACCTTC.